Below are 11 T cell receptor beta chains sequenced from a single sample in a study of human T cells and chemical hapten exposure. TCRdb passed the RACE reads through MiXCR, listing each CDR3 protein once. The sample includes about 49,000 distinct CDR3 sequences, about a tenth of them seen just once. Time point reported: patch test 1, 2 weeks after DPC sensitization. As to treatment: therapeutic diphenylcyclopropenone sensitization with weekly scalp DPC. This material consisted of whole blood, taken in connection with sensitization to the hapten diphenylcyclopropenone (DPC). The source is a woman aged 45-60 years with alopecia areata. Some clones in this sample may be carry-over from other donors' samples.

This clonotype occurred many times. The CDR3 DNA is TGTGCCAGCAGCGCGAGGGGGTTCTCCTACGAGCAGTACTTC. Translated: CASSARGFSYEQYF. V usage is TRBV7-2 and J usage is TRBJ2-7; TRBD1 is a possible D gene (6 bases). V was clipped by 5 bases and J by 0 bases, with 11 bases between them. CDR1 SGHTA and CDR2 FQGNSA come from the germline V gene. The CDR3 length is 14 residues.

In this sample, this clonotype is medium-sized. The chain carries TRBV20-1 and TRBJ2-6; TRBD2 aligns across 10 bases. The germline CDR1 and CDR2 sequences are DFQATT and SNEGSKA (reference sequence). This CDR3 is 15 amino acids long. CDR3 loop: CTALAGVPGANVLTF. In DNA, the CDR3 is TGCACAGCCCTAGCGGGAGTGCCTGGGGCCAACGTCCTGACTTTC.

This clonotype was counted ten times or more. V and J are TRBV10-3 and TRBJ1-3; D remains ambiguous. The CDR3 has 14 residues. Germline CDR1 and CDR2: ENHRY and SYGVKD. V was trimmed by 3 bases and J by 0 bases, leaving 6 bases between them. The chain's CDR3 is CAISEQSSGNTIYF. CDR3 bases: TGTGCCATCAGTGAACAGAGCTCTGGAAACACCATATATTTT.

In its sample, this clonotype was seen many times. CDR3 amino acids: CATSDSPSGDTDTQYF. The DNA for the CDR3 is TGTGCCACCAGTGACTCCCCGTCGGGGGACACAGATACGCAGTATTTT. The chain couples TRBV24-1 to TRBJ2-3; weak D call: TRBD2 (6 bases). The ends were cut back, 4 bases at V and 2 bases at J, with 15 bases in the middle. Germline V gives CDR1 KGHDR, CDR2 SFDVKD. The CDR3 consists of 16 residues.

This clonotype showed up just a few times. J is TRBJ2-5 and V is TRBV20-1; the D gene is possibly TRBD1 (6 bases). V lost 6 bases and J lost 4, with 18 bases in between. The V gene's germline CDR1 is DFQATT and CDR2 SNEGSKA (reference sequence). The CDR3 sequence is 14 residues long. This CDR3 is CSAAVTGLPETQYF. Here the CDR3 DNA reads TGCAGTGCAGCAGTCACAGGGCTTCCAGAGACCCAGTACTTC.

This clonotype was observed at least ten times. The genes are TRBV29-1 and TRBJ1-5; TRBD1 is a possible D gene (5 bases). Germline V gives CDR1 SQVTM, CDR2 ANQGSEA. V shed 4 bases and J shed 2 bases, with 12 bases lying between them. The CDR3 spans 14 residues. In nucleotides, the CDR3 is TGCAGCGTTGGGTATGGAGGGGGCAATCAGCCCCAGCATTTT. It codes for CSVGYGGGNQPQHF.

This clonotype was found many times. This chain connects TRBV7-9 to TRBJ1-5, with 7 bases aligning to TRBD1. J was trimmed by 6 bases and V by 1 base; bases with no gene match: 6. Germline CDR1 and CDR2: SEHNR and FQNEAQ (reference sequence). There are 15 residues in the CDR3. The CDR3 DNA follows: TGTGCCAGCAGCTTAGGGACAGGCCCAGCTCAGCCCCAGCATTTT. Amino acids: CASSLGTGPAQPQHF.

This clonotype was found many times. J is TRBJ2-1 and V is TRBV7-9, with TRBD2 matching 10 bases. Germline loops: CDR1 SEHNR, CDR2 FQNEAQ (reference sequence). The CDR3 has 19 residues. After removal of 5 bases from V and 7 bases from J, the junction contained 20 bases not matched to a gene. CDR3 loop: CASSPTVRRAGGPYNEQFF. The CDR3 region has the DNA TGTGCCAGCAGCCCCACCGTAAGACGAGCGGGAGGGCCGTATAATGAGCAGTTCTTC.

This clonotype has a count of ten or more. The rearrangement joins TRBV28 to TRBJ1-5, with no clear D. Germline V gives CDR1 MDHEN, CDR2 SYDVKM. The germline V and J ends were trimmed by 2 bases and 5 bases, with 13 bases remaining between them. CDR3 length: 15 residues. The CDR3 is CASSLMGIRDQPQHF. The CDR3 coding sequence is TGTGCCAGCAGTTTAATGGGTATAAGGGATCAGCCCCAGCATTTT.

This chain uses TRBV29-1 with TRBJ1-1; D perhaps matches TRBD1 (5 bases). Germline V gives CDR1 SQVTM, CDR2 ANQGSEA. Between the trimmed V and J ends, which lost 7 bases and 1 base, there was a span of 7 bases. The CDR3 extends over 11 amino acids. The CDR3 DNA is TGCAGCGCGACAGAGAACACTGAAGCTTTCTTT. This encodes CSATENTEAFF.

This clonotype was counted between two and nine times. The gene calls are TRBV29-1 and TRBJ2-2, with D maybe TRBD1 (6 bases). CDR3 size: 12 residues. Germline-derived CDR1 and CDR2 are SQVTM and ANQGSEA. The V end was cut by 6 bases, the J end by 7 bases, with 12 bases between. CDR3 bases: TGCAGCGTCCAGGGGTCCTTCGGGGAGCTGTTTTTT. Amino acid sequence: CSVQGSFGELFF.